This T cell receptor (beta chain) was sequenced during a study of cytomegalovirus exposure and HLA in healthy donors. Study at large: The 120 validation repertoires used the same platform as the roughly 700 first-cohort repertoires (as reported by a later analysis).

Clones were read by immunoSEQ multiplex PCR, and TCRdb kept only the in-frame ones, dropping some. The table includes 95,000 to 150,000 clones, roughly 89% detected once. Study findings and constraints: According to the study, 160 or so TCR beta chains were cytomegalovirus-associated.

Of note for this clone: Antigen: not known.

The length of the CDR3 is 13 residues. Trimming took 5 bases from V and 6 from J, leaving 14 bases between them. The chain links TRBV5-3 to TRBJ1-1, with D perhaps matching TRBD1 (5 bases). TRBV5-3 is an ORF; its function is uncertain. The sample comprised PBMCs. The clonotype comes from a woman between 18 and 29 years old in good health and CMV-seronegative. The CDR3 sequence is CARRDGSGAEAFF. For the CDR3, the DNA is TGTGCCAGAAGGGACGGTTCGGGGGCTGAAGCTTTCTTT.